Shown below are 23 T cell receptor beta chains from a single sample sequenced in a study of blood T cell repertoires in COVID-19. Measured with immunoSEQ multiplex PCR; TCRdb has only the in-frame clones, and not every one. In the table there are 100,000 to 150,000 clones, 81% of which are singletons. The material sequenced was peripheral blood. Receptors were obtained from a woman aged 45-65 years with acute or convalescent COVID-19.

This clone was recorded a few times. The chain uses TRBV3-1 (or the pseudogene TRBV3-2) and TRBJ1-2; no clear D. This CDR3 has 13 amino acids. V lost 4 bases and J lost 3, with 9 bases in between. CDR1 is LGHDT and CDR2 is YNNKEL in the germline V gene (reference sequence). CDR3 DNA: TGTGCCAGCAGCCGCCGAGCCTACTATGGCTACACCTTC. Translated: CASSRRAYYGYTF.

The chain joins TRBV2 to TRBJ2-3, with a possible D match to TRBD2 (6 bases). The CDR3 loop spans 15 amino acids. The V end lost 2 bases, the J end lost 0 bases, and 9 bases lay between the germline ends. Germline assignment: CDR1 SNHLY and CDR2 FYNNEI. CDR3 in amino acids: CASSEWTTSTDTQYF. CDR3 DNA: TGTGCCAGCAGTGAATGGACTACCAGCACAGATACGCAGTATTTT. The whole variable domain, remainder taken from reference TRBV2 and TRBJ2-3, is EPEVTQTPSHQVTQMGQEVILRCVPISNHLYFYWYRQILGQKVEFLVSFYNNEISEKSEIFDDQFSVERPDGSNFTLKIRSTKLEDSAMYFCASSEWTTSTDTQYFGPGTRLTVL.

This clone was observed a handful of times. The rearrangement uses TRBV2 and TRBJ1-6, with D possibly being TRBD1 (6 bases). V was pared by 6 bases and J by 7 bases, with 16 bases between. The CDR3 spans 15 residues. In germline, CDR1 is SNHLY, CDR2 FYNNEI. CDR3 in DNA: TGTGCCAGCAGCCTACAGGGTGTTGTGAATTCACCCCTCCACTTT. Encoded protein: CASSLQGVVNSPLHF.

The chain combines TRBV10-1 with TRBJ2-7; D is unresolved. V shed 6 bases and J shed 2 bases, with 11 bases lying between them. CDR3 length equals 13 residues. CDR1 and CDR2 (germline): WNHNN, SYGVQD (reference sequence). The CDR3 is CASSAFSTYEQYF. The CDR3 DNA reads as TGCGCCAGCAGCGCGTTCTCGACCTACGAGCAGTACTTC.

This rearrangement joins TRBV9 to TRBJ2-1, with 11 bases identical to TRBD2. V dropped 3 bases and J dropped 7; count of bases not matched to a gene: 9. The germline V gene encodes CDR1 SGDLS and CDR2 YYNGEE. The CDR3 loop spans 16 amino acids. CDR3 nucleotide sequence: TGTGCCAGCAGCGCCAAACTAGCGGGAGAGTTAAATGAGCAGTTCTTC. Its translation: CASSAKLAGELNEQFF.

The rearrangement links TRBV3-1 (or the pseudogene TRBV3-2) to TRBJ2-1, with D hard to call. The germline gives CDR1 LGHDT, CDR2 YNNKEL (reference sequence). Trimming stripped 3 bases from V and 1 base from J, with 10 bases between. There are 15 residues in the CDR3. The chain's CDR3 is CASSHMGSSYNEQFF. The CDR3 bases are TGTGCCAGCAGCCATATGGGCAGTTCCTACAATGAGCAGTTCTTC.

The chain uses TRBV7-2 and TRBJ1-3, with D unclear. V lost 3 bases and J lost 0, with 12 bases in between. CDR1 is SGHTA and CDR2 is FQGNSA in the germline V gene. The CDR3 covers 16 residues. The CDR3 sequence is CASSLAPPFSGNTIYF. CDR3 nucleotide sequence: TGTGCCAGCAGCTTGGCCCCTCCTTTCTCTGGAAACACCATATATTTT.

The chain links TRBV7-9 to TRBJ2-5, with TRBD2 matching over 7 bases. Germline trimming cut 4 bases from V and 1 base from J; bases unmatched to any gene: 3. Germline V lookup: CDR1 SEHNR, CDR2 FQNEAQ (reference sequence). The CDR3 runs to 14 residues. The CDR3 region is CASSYLAAQETQYF. The CDR3 DNA reads as TGTGCCAGCAGCTATCTAGCGGCCCAAGAGACCCAGTACTTC.

The rearrangement uses TRBV10-1 and TRBJ2-1; 8 bases line up with TRBD2. Germline CDR1 is WNHNN and CDR2 is SYGVQD (reference sequence). The CDR3 runs 16 residues. The V gene end was trimmed by 3 bases and the J gene end by 2 bases; junction bases not matched to a gene: 6. The DNA of the CDR3 is TGCGCCAGCAGTGAAGTGCGGACTAGCACCTACAATGAGCAGTTCTTC. It encodes CASSEVRTSTYNEQFF.

V and J are TRBV9 and TRBJ2-2; 7 bases align to TRBD2. There are 14 residues in the CDR3. Looked up from germline, CDR1 is SGDLS and CDR2 is YYNGEE. Germline trimming cut 3 bases from V and 4 bases from J; bases unmatched to any gene: 3. The CDR3 sequence: CASSGGGSTGELFF. The CDR3 DNA follows: TGTGCCAGCAGCGGGGGGGGGAGCACCGGGGAGCTGTTTTTT.

The J gene is TRBJ2-2, the V gene TRBV5-4; 11 nucleotides match TRBD2. CDR3 length equals 16 residues. CDR1 is SGHNT, CDR2 YYREEE, per germline (reference sequence). The V segment lost 5 bases and the J segment 1 base; nucleotides outside the gene matches: 4. CDR3 nucleotide sequence: TGTGCCAGCAGTTCTGGACTAGCGGGGAACACCGGGGAGCTGTTTTTT. Protein: CASSSGLAGNTGELFF. Supplemented by reference TRBV5-4 and TRBJ2-2, the full variable domain reads ETGVTQSPTHLIKTRGQQVTLRCSSQSGHNTVSWYQQALGQGPQFIFQYYREEENGRGNFPPRFSGLQFPNYSSELNVNALELDDSALYLCASSSGLAGNTGELFFGEGSRLTVL.

The chain combines TRBV7-2 with TRBJ2-7; 11 bases agree with TRBD2. Germline V gives CDR1 SGHTA, CDR2 FQGNSA. The V and J ends lost 6 bases and 3 bases, in that order; junction bases with no gene match: 4. This CDR3 comprises 14 residues. The CDR3 DNA reads as TGTGCCAGCAGTTCAACTAGCGGGAGCTACGAGCAGTACTTC. Its protein is CASSSTSGSYEQYF.

Only one count was recorded for this clone. The chain has TRBV14 and TRBJ1-3; 7 positions match TRBD1. Looked up from germline, CDR1 is SGHDN and CDR2 is FVKESK. This CDR3 region has 15 residues. After removal of 5 bases from V and 3 bases from J, the junction contained 7 bases not matched to a gene. In nucleotides, the CDR3 is TGTGCCAGCAGCAAGGACAGGCTGGTTGGAAACACCATATATTTT. Translation: CASSKDRLVGNTIYF. Drawing the rest from reference TRBV14 and TRBJ1-3, the complete variable domain is EAGVTQFPSHSVIEKGQTVTLRCDPISGHDNLYWYRRVMGKEIKFLLHFVKESKQDESGMPNNRFLAERTGGTYSTLKVQPAELEDSGVYFCASSKDRLVGNTIYFGEGSWLTVV.

This chain connects TRBV28 to TRBJ1-1; D is unresolved. With 7 bases removed from V and 5 bases from J, the gap between germline ends came to 11 bases. This CDR3 comprises 12 residues. Per germline, CDR1 MDHEN and CDR2 SYDVKM. Here the CDR3 reads CASTTERTEAFF. The CDR3 bases are TGTGCCAGCACTACAGAGAGAACTGAAGCTTTCTTT.

This chain links TRBV18 with TRBJ2-7; D may be TRBD1 (6 bases). The CDR3 contains 12 residues. CDR1 and CDR2 (germline): KGHSH, LQKENI. Trimming took 3 bases from V and 5 from J, leaving 8 bases between them. This CDR3 reads CASSPDSHEQYF. For the CDR3, the DNA is TGTGCCAGCTCACCGGACAGCCACGAGCAGTACTTC.

This rearrangement joins TRBV5-1 to TRBJ1-2, with TRBD1 identical over 8 bases. J gave up 8 bases and V 3 bases, and 9 bases lay outside the gene matches. Germline CDR1 is SGHRS and CDR2 is YFSETQ. CDR3 size: 14 residues. The CDR3 DNA reads as TGCGCCAGCAGCTCAACGACAGGGGTTGAGGGCTACACCTTC. Translating gives CASSSTTGVEGYTF.

V and J are TRBV19 and TRBJ1-5; tentatively, D is TRBD1 (5 bases). CDR1 is LNHDA, CDR2 SQIVND, per germline (reference sequence). V was clipped by 6 bases and J by 7 bases, with 10 bases between them. CDR3 length: 12 residues. The CDR3 sequence: CASSYPGQPQHF. CDR3 bases: TGTGCCAGTAGCTATCCAGGGCAGCCCCAGCATTTT. Together with reference TRBV19 and TRBJ1-5, the CDR3 gives the full variable domain: DGGITQSPKYLFRKEGQNVTLSCEQNLNHDAMYWYRQDPGQGLRLIYYSQIVNDFQKGDIAEGYSVSREKKESFPLTVTSAQKNPTAFYLCASSYPGQPQHFGDGTRLSIL.

The V gene is TRBV27, the J gene TRBJ1-2, with TRBD1 as a possible D gene (5 bases). The CDR3 consists of 12 residues. Germline V gene lookup returns CDR1 MNHEY and CDR2 SMNVEV (reference sequence). V lost 5 bases and J 7 bases, leaving 11 bases between the germline ends. In DNA form, the CDR3 reads TGTGCCAGCAGTCACGCAGGGTCTGGCTACACCTTC. It specifies CASSHAGSGYTF.

The chain is built from TRBV7-2 and TRBJ1-1; 7 bases are a match to TRBD1. The germline V gene has CDR1 SGHTA and CDR2 FQGNSA. V shed 5 bases, J shed 0 bases, and the junction held 3 bases outside the gene matches. CDR3 size: 14 residues. CDR3 coding DNA: TGTGCCAGCAGCCCGGGACAGATGAACACTGAAGCTTTCTTT. Amino acids: CASSPGQMNTEAFF.

This chain joins TRBV5-1 and TRBJ2-3, with 10 nucleotides matching TRBD2. The CDR3 is 17 amino acids. Germline lookup yields CDR1 SGHRS and CDR2 YFSETQ. The V gene end was trimmed by 3 bases and the J gene end by 4 bases; junction bases not matched to a gene: 11. The CDR3, as DNA: TGCGCCAGCAGCTGGGGGGGAGCGGGAGGGCCCCCAGATACGCAGTATTTT. Amino acid sequence: CASSWGGAGGPPDTQYF.

The chain joins TRBV19 to TRBJ2-2; D gene ambiguous. The CDR3 contains 15 residues. From germline, CDR1 is LNHDA and CDR2 SQIVND (reference sequence). V was clipped by 1 base and J by 0 bases, with 6 bases between them. CDR3 DNA: TGTGCCAGTAGTATAGTTCCAGCGAACACCGGGGAGCTGTTTTTT. Translating gives CASSIVPANTGELFF.

J is TRBJ1-4 and V is TRBV24-1; 10 bases match TRBD1. The CDR3 is made up of 15 amino acids. Germline trimming cut 4 bases from V and 6 bases from J; bases unmatched to any gene: 4. Germline V gene lookup returns CDR1 KGHDR and CDR2 SFDVKD. CDR3 in amino acids: CATSDPGTGDEKLFF. DNA for the CDR3: TGTGCCACCAGTGACCCCGGGACAGGGGATGAAAAACTGTTTTTT.

The V gene is TRBV18, the J gene TRBJ2-7; 8 nucleotides align to TRBD2. There are 16 residues in the CDR3. V was pared by 2 bases and J by 1 base, with 7 bases of the junction left unmatched. Germline CDR1 reads KGHSH; CDR2 reads LQKENI. The CDR3 DNA sequence: TGTGCCAGCTCACCATTCGCGGGGGGTACGTCCTACGAGCAGTACTTC. Translation gives CASSPFAGGTSYEQYF.